This TCR beta chain was identified during a study of cytomegalovirus exposure and HLA in healthy donors. Study in general: Clustering assigned 81% of the roughly 380 genotyped donors to the Caucasian-associated ancestry cluster.

Points from the study as a whole: On later analysis, the bulk of CMV-associated TCR beta chains appeared to be HLA-restricted.

On this clone: Its cognate antigen is unknown.

Donors were nominally healthy when sampled, though unrecorded immune exposures were likely. Germline trimming cut 3 bases from V and 3 bases from J; bases unmatched to any gene: 12. Germline V gene data show CDR1 as LGHNA and CDR2 as YNFKEQ. The CDR3 is 18 residues long. Amplification used 60 Vbeta primers and 13 Jbeta primers. TCRdb's table, derived via immunoSEQ multiplex PCR, lists solely in-frame clones and lacks some. The table lists 65,000 to 95,000 clones, 78% of them singletons. This sequence joins TRBV4-2 and TRBJ2-1; TRBD1 aligns across 9 bases. Specimen: PBMCs. This TCR was sampled from a male donor in good health and CMV-seropositive. Here the CDR3 DNA reads TGTGCCAGCAGCCATCGCCTGACCGGGACAGGGTACTACAATGAGCAGTTCTTC. Translating it yields CASSHRLTGTGYYNEQFF.